This T cell receptor (beta chain) was identified during a study of shared clonotypes between healthy human individuals. Turning to the study itself: Plates per donor: three CD4 naive, three CD4 memory, two CD8 naive, one CD8 memory.

CDR3 length: 14 residues. The V end lost 0 bases, the J end lost 9 bases, and 15 bases lay between the germline ends. The germline gives CDR1 SGDLS, CDR2 YYNGEE. CD45RO-negative, CCR7-selected cells formed the naive CD8 fraction, which excluded terminally differentiated effector memory CD45RA+ cells. Execution of the assay was at deep level. Generated by immunoSEQ multiplex PCR, the TCRdb table keeps only in-frame clones and is missing some. The table has roughly 650,000 clones, roughly 95% seen once. The study, taken as a whole, reports: Donor clonotype sharing was expected to depend on sequencing depth.

Worth noting for this clone: Its antigen is not identified.

The chain uses TRBV9 and TRBJ1-2; perhaps TRBD1 as D (6 bases). The source is a woman under 40 in good health. The sequenced sample was naive CD8+ T cells sorted from blood. The DNA of the CDR3 is TGTGCCAGCAGCGTAGGCGGGGCAGGGGACCGCTACACCTTC. It yields the protein CASSVGGAGDRYTF.